Detailed here is one TCR beta chain. When the RNA was reverse transcribed, random hexamers were used with an input of about 0.5 to 1 ug. TCRdb itself ran the immunoSEQ multiplex PCR reads through MiXCR, one entry per CDR3 protein. The data contain 150,000 to 200,000 distinct CDR3 sequences, roughly 95% of them singletons. V lost 9 bases, J lost 0 bases, and 9 bases lay in between. CDR3 length: 13 residues. Germline V gene lookup returns CDR1 SNHLY and CDR2 FYNNEI. This specimen comes from a study of CD8 T cells in Susac syndrome. The gene calls are TRBV2 and TRBJ2-1; D possibly corresponds to TRBD1 (5 bases). Sample: CD4+ T cells from PBMCs. This clonotype originated in a human donor with multiple sclerosis. CDR3 sequence: CASQQDSYNEQFF. CDR3 in DNA: TGTGCCAGTCAACAGGACTCCTACAATGAGCAGTTCTTC.